This TCR beta chain was sequenced during a study of blood T cell repertoires in COVID-19 (TCRdb year 2020). Notes on the research overall: The collaborator samples originated in the United States, Italy and Spain and spanned the acute and convalescent phases of COVID-19. Sample metadata almost always included a de-identified subject ID, COVID-19 status, age in years and sex. The repertoires were released in a freely available public database meant as a resource for research on the immune response to SARS-CoV-2. The prospective study material was composed of cDNA or gDNA derived from T cells, B-cell-depleted T cells, or PBMCs. Where available, HLA class I and class II types were taken from metadata supplied by the sample provider and were not determined by assay-based typing. Subjects who had been exposed to COVID-19, were actively infected with it, or had recovered from it provided the deeply sampled blood TCRbeta repertoires that made up the dataset. Samples were obtained from the ongoing ImmuneRACE study (first 160 participants) and from over 1,000 subjects provided by 6 global collaborators.

TCRbeta CDR3 regions were amplified from genomic DNA using the immunoSEQ Assay, a bias-controlled multiplex PCR. On the study's bioinformatics: The number of nucleated cells in each sample was estimated from the amplification of reference gene primers within the assay. To quantify the absolute abundance of each unique TCRbeta CDR3 rearrangement, sequence reads were collapsed and filtered. For each sample, productive Simpson clonality was calculated as the square root of Simpson's diversity index over productive rearrangements. Entries here come from immuneACCESS through TCRdb and include only in-frame sequences with V and J called. Some clones fail to appear in such tables; in the studies checked, an unresolved V gene covers under half of the shortfall, and the cause of the remainder is unknown. The DNA gave D and trimming, while V, J and clone size come from that table. The sample yields just over 95,000 clones; 82% were counted once. The leading ten clones occupy 15% to 20% of the sample.

From cysteine to phenylalanine, the CDR3 is 14 amino acids long. Only CDR3 DNA remains: 42 bases, in frame from the first base. Sequences MRHNA (CDR1) and SNTAGT (CDR2) are obtained from the germline V gene. V sheds 3 bases and J sheds 2 bases, leaving 10 bases between their ends. What the authors observed across the whole study: The quantity of clinical and demographic metadata differed by source and by participant and was supplied without curation.

A word on this clone: Its antigen specificity is not known. The record has no base qualities; no much larger clone is one base away.

The collaborating institutions used their own protocols to collect whole blood in K2EDTA tubes. For TCRbeta analysis, collaborators shipped samples in one of three forms: frozen whole blood, isolated PBMCs, or DNA extracted from either of those sample types. The sequenced material came from peripheral blood. The TCR sequence derives from an elderly man with acute or convalescent COVID-19. In this chain, TRBV6-4 is recombined with TRBJ1-1, with the D segment identity uncertain. The nucleotides read TGTGCCAGCAGTGATTTTAGCAGAAACACTGAAGCTTTCTTT. Translated, this gives CASSDFSRNTEAFF.